The sequence of this T cell receptor (beta chain) was determined in a study of glioma-infiltrating T cells after dendritic cell vaccination. About the study: Patients had newly diagnosed or recurrent glioblastoma and received dendritic cell vaccines. Three intradermal dendritic cell vaccine injections were given every two weeks.

Indicated time point: after dendritic cell vaccination, including at tumor progression/relapse. The primer mix had 60 V beta and 13 J beta primers. The method was immunoSEQ multiplex PCR; TCRdb's version includes in-frame clones alone and lacks a portion of them. This sample carries approximately 62,000 clones, roughly 86% of them seen once, and the ten largest clones take more than 9%. V lost 4 bases and J lost 2; bases outside the gene matches: 16. Germline V gene sequence: CDR1 MNHNS, CDR2 SASEGT. This CDR3 contains 18 residues. The chain uses TRBV6-1 and TRBJ2-7; 8 bases agree with TRBD2. The receptor was derived from a human donor with glioblastoma. Source: blood, taken after dendritic cell vaccination. The CDR3 bases are TGTGCCAGCAGTGGCCGGGGGGGGAGCCTCCGGGAAACCTACGAGCAGTACTTC. Translating it yields CASSGRGGSLRETYEQYF.